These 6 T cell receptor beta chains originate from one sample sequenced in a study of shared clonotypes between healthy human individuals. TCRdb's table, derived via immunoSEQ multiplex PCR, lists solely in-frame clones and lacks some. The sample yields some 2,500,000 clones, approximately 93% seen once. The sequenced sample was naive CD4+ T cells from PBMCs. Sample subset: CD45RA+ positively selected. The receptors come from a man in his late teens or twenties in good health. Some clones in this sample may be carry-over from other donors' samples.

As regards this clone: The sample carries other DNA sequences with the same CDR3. CDR3 nucleotide sequence: TGCGCCAGCAGCCTTGGCGGCCCGGATACGCAGTATTTT. Translated, it gives CASSLGGPDTQYF. V and J are TRBV5-1 and TRBJ2-3; D is uncertain. Trimming took 4 bases from V and 6 from J, leaving 12 bases between them. The CDR3 extends over 13 amino acids. Looked up from germline, CDR1 is SGHRS and CDR2 is YFSETQ.

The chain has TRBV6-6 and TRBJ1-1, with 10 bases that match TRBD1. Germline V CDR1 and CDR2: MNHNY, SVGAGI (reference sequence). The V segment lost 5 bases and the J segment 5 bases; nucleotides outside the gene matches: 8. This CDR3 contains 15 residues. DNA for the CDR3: TGTGCCAGCAGTCAGACAGGGGGCGCGAGGACTGAAGCTTTCTTT. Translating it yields CASSQTGGARTEAFF.

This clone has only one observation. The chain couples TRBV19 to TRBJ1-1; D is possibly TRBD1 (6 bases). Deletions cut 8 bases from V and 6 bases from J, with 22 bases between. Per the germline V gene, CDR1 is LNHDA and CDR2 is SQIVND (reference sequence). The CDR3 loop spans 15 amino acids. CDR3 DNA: TGTGCCAGTGGGGCCCTCGGGACAAAACGCGCTGAAGCTTTCTTT. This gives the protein CASGALGTKRAEAFF.

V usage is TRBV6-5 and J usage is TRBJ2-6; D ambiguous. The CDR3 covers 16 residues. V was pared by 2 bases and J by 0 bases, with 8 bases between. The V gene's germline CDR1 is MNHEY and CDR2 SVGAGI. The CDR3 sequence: CASSYGAFSGANVLTF. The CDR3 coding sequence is TGTGCCAGCAGTTACGGTGCTTTCTCTGGGGCCAACGTCCTGACTTTC.

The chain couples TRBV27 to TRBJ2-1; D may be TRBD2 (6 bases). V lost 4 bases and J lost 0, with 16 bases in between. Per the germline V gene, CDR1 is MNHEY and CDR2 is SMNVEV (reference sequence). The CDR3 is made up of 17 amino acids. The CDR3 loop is CASSYIRSGYSYNEQFF. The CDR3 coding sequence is TGTGCCAGCAGTTACATTAGGAGCGGGTACTCCTACAATGAGCAGTTCTTC.

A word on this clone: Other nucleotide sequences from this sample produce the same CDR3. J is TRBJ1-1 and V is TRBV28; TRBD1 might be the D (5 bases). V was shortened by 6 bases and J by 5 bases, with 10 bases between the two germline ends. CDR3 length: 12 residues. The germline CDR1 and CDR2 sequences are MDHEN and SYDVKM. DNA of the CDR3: TGTGCCAGCAGCCTGAGGGGAACTGAAGCTTTCTTT. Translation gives CASSLRGTEAFF.